The source of this TCR beta chain is a study of CD8+CD57+ T cells in acquired aplastic anemia. Study details: On average, healthy donors gave 9 million to 11 million reads for CD4+ cells.

This clonotype was counted at least ten times. Its antigen is as yet unknown. Genomic DNA constituted the template upon which TCR beta VDJ and CDR3 profiling was performed. TCRdb re-derived calls from the reads in MiXCR, one entry per CDR3 protein. The sample carries about 190,000 distinct CDR3 sequences, 54% recorded once. Study-level results: Overlapping CD8+ CDR3 repertoires of patients and controls contained under 35 shared sequences.

The CDR3 has 18 amino acids. Germline assignment: CDR1 SGHRS and CDR2 YFSETQ. The J segment lost 5 bases and the V segment lost 1 base, leaving 12 bases of the junction unmatched. Material for sequencing was sorted CD4+, CD8+, or CD8+CD57+ T cells (not recorded which) from PBMCs. The V and J genes are TRBV5-1 and TRBJ2-3; 11 positions agree with TRBD1. The TCR comes from a human donor in good health, serving as a control. The CDR3 loop is CASSLSLRGQGVQDTQYF. Here the CDR3 DNA reads TGCGCCAGCAGCTTGTCTCTGAGGGGACAGGGGGTGCAAGATACGCAGTATTTT.